These 20 T cell receptor beta chains came from one sample sequenced in a study of CD8+CD57+ T cells in acquired aplastic anemia. Whoever was chosen for sequencing had shown CD8+CD57+ cell expansion by flow cytometry. TCR beta VDJ and CDR3 profiles were obtained from a genomic DNA template. TCRdb analysed the reads with MiXCR anew, one entry per CDR3 protein. In the table there are about 470,000 distinct CDR3 sequences, less than 35% of which are singletons. The sample comprised sorted CD4+, CD8+, or CD8+CD57+ T cells (not recorded which) from PBMCs. The receptor set was obtained from a human donor with aplastic anemia.

This clonotype was seen more than once but under ten times. The rearrangement uses TRBV19 and TRBJ1-6; D not resolved. The CDR3 length is 14 residues. Trimming shortened V by 3 bases and J by 9 bases, and 12 bases separated the two germline ends. Germline assignment: CDR1 LNHDA and CDR2 SQIVND (reference sequence). CDR3 in amino acids: CASSMGSTASPLHF. The CDR3 bases are TGTGCCAGTAGTATGGGCAGTACAGCTTCACCCCTCCACTTT.

This clonotype was observed a handful of times. The V and J genes are TRBV6-1 and TRBJ1-6; no clear D. CDR3 length: 14 amino acids. V lost 2 bases to trimming and J lost 6 bases, with 8 bases between them. Looked up from germline, CDR1 is MNHNS and CDR2 is SASEGT. The CDR3 DNA sequence: TGTGCCAGCAGTGAATTGGGCTTTAATTCACCCCTCCACTTT. Its protein is CASSELGFNSPLHF.

CDR3 sequence (DNA): TGTGCCAGCAGCCAGCCGGGACAGGTCTACGAGCAGTACTTC. Translating gives CASSQPGQVYEQYF. The chain couples TRBV3-1 to TRBJ2-7; 8 positions agree with TRBD1. The junction had 4 bases not matched to a gene; V was cut back by 3 bases and J by 3 bases. This CDR3 contains 14 residues. Germline V gene sequence: CDR1 LGHDT, CDR2 YNNKEL (reference sequence).

This clonotype occurred a few times. Being one base from a much bigger clone, this may be a read error. The rearrangement joins TRBV7-9 to TRBJ1-1, with D uncertain. Germline loops: CDR1 SEHNR, CDR2 FQNEAQ (reference sequence). The CDR3 runs 12 residues. V was shortened by 4 bases and J by 7 bases, with 10 bases between the two germline ends. This CDR3 is CASSSEVFEAFF. The CDR3 DNA follows: TGTGCCAGCAGCTCAGAAGTCTTTGAAGCTTTCTTT.

Worth noting for this clonotype: This may be a read error: a much more frequent sequence differs by one nucleotide. The rearrangement links TRBV20-1 to TRBJ1-5; D unresolved. Germline CDR1 DFQATT, CDR2 SNEGSKA (reference sequence). The CDR3 spans 14 residues. Written as DNA, the CDR3 is TGCAGTGCTAGATCACCATATAGCAGTCAGCCCCAGCATTTT. Translating it yields CSARSPYSSQPQHF.

In the case of this clonotype: A much more abundant neighbour one base away suggests this may be a read error. The chain joins TRBV9 to TRBJ1-2, with TRBD1 matching 10 bases. V shed 6 bases and J 10 bases; nucleotides not matched to a gene: 12. The CDR3 totals 14 residues. Germline V gives CDR1 SGDLS, CDR2 YYNGEE. The CDR3 loop is CASTLEGQGLTYTF. CDR3 DNA: TGTGCCAGCACCCTTGAGGGACAGGGGCTTACCTACACCTTC.

This clonotype showed up just once. V and J are TRBV5-4 and TRBJ2-2, with 11 bases identical to TRBD2. The V and J ends lost 4 bases and 6 bases, in that order; junction bases with no gene match: 5. Per the germline V gene, CDR1 is SGHNT and CDR2 is YYREEE (reference sequence). The CDR3 is 15 residues long. In DNA, the CDR3 is TGTGCCAGCAGCCTAACTAGCGGGGGCTCCGGGGAGCTGTTTTTT. Amino acid sequence: CASSLTSGGSGELFF.

This clonotype was counted ten times or more. J is TRBJ2-7 and V is TRBV20-1; D is perhaps TRBD1 (6 bases). Trimming cost V 7 bases and J 6 bases, with 13 bases left between them. Germline CDR1 and CDR2: DFQATT and SNEGSKA (reference sequence). The CDR3 consists of 11 residues. CDR3 in DNA: TGCAGTGGGTACGGGACAACCGAGCAGTACTTC. Its translation: CSGYGTTEQYF.

J is TRBJ1-2 and V is TRBV4-2; D is unresolved. Germline CDR1 reads LGHNA; CDR2 reads YNFKEQ. The length of the CDR3 is 17 residues. V was trimmed by 4 bases and J by 3 bases, leaving 21 bases between them. The CDR3 DNA follows: TGTGCCAGCAGCCCGGCGAGCGCCGAATTACGACACTATGGCTACACCTTC. This translates into CASSPASAELRHYGYTF.

There are a few counts of this clonotype. The chain couples TRBV6-2 or TRBV6-3 to TRBJ1-1; D perhaps matches TRBD1 (5 bases). From germline, CDR1 is MNHEY and CDR2 SVGEGT. This CDR3 spans 15 amino acids. Deletions cut 8 bases from V and 0 bases from J, with 16 bases between. DNA of the CDR3: TGTGCCAGCGGGGCAGGGAAATTGATGAACACTGAAGCTTTCTTT. Translating gives CASGAGKLMNTEAFF.

The chain joins TRBV20-1 to TRBJ2-7, with 11 bases that match TRBD1. Trimming took 6 bases from V and 5 from J; bases not matched to a gene: 6. Germline CDR1 and CDR2: DFQATT and SNEGSKA (reference sequence). CDR3 length: 13 amino acids. The CDR3 bases are TGCAGTGCGACCCGGACAGGGGGCCACGAGCAGTACTTC. It yields the protein CSATRTGGHEQYF.

The chain couples TRBV6-1 to TRBJ2-7, with no clear D. The germline V gene has CDR1 MNHNS and CDR2 SASEGT. Trimming shortened V by 3 bases and J by 0 bases, and 15 bases separated the two germline ends. The CDR3 loop spans 16 amino acids. The CDR3 is CASSDLKSQFSYEQYF. CDR3 in DNA: TGTGCCAGCAGTGATCTCAAATCCCAGTTCTCCTACGAGCAGTACTTC.

This clonotype was detected many times. The gene calls are TRBV25-1 and TRBJ2-1, with 7 positions matching TRBD2. This CDR3 has 14 amino acids. Germline loops: CDR1 MGHDK, CDR2 SYGVNS. Trimming cost V 2 bases and J 8 bases; bases outside gene matches: 6. The CDR3 sequence is CASSEPGGVDEQFF. CDR3 DNA sequence: TGTGCCAGCAGTGAACCGGGGGGAGTCGATGAGCAGTTCTTC.

This clonotype has more than one count but fewer than ten. Germline and junction disagree at one end, which may indicate a read error. V usage is TRBV5-8 and J usage is TRBJ2-5; D may correspond to TRBD1 or TRBD2 (6 bases each). Looked up from germline, CDR1 is SGHTS and CDR2 is YDEGEE. This CDR3 has 15 amino acids. CDR3 nucleotides: TGTGCCAGCAGCTTGGTTTTGGGGGGCCAAGAGACCCGGTACTTC. As protein: CASSLVLGGQETRYF.

This clonotype was seen a handful of times. DNA for the CDR3: TGTGCCACCAGCAGAGAAGGTGCGGGGGGTCTCAATGAGCAGTTCTTC. Amino acids: CATSREGAGGLNEQFF. V usage is TRBV15 and J usage is TRBJ2-1, with 8 bases lining up with TRBD2. The germline V gene has CDR1 LNHNV and CDR2 YYDKDF (reference sequence). The V and J ends lost 0 bases and 6 bases, in that order; junction bases with no gene match: 7. CDR3 length: 16 amino acids. The complete variable domain, with remaining parts taken from reference TRBV15 and TRBJ2-1, reads DAMVIQNPRYQVTQFGKPVTLSCSQTLNHNVMYWYQQKSSQAPKLLFHYYDKDFNNEADTPDNFQSRRPNTSFCFLDIRSPGLGDTAMYLCATSREGAGGLNEQFFGPGTRLTVL.

This clonotype showed up just once. The chain couples TRBV25-1 to TRBJ2-5; 8 bases match TRBD1. The CDR3 is 14 amino acids. Germline V gives CDR1 MGHDK, CDR2 SYGVNS. V lost 5 bases and J lost 5; bases outside the gene matches: 7. As DNA, the CDR3 is TGTGCCAGCAGTTTTCCAGGGGGCAGTGAGACCCAGTACTTC. Its protein product is CASSFPGGSETQYF.

This clonotype was counted at least ten times. The genes are TRBV11-3 and TRBJ2-7; TRBD1 might be the D (7 bases). The V end lost 5 bases, the J end lost 3 bases, and 11 bases lay between the germline ends. This CDR3 contains 13 residues. Germline V gene lookup returns CDR1 SGHNT and CDR2 YENEEA. For the CDR3, the DNA is TGTGCCAGCAGCGGGGGGACAGACTACGAGCAGTACTTC. Translated: CASSGGTDYEQYF. Full variable domain (rest looked up from reference TRBV11-3 and TRBJ2-7): EAGVVQSPRYKIIEKKQPVAFWCNPISGHNTLYWYLQNLGQGPELLIRYENEEAVDDSQLPKDRFSAERLKGVDSTLKIQPAELGDSAVYLCASSGGTDYEQYFGPGTRLTVT.

A remark on this clonotype: A much bigger clone sits one base away, suggesting this may be a read error. The chain recombines TRBV20-1 with TRBJ2-7; weak D call: TRBD2 (5 bases). Looked up from germline, CDR1 is DFQATT and CDR2 is SNEGSKA (reference sequence). This CDR3 comprises 14 residues. The DNA for the CDR3 is TGCCGTGCAAGGACTGCTGAGAAGGGCTACGAGCAGTACTTC. This translates into CRARTAEKGYEQYF.

This sequence joins TRBV20-1 and TRBJ1-2, with D perhaps matching TRBD1 (6 bases). The germline V and J ends were trimmed by 1 base and 1 base, with 16 bases remaining between them. The germline gives CDR1 DFQATT, CDR2 SNEGSKA (reference sequence). This CDR3 contains 16 residues. The CDR3 DNA reads as TGCAGTGCTAGAGGGGGCAGGGGAGTTATTAACTATGGCTACACCTTC. This codes for CSARGGRGVINYGYTF.

Concerning this clonotype itself: A much more abundant neighbour one base away suggests this may be a read error. V usage is TRBV19 and J usage is TRBJ2-2, with D maybe TRBD2 (5 bases). CDR3 size: 15 residues. Per the germline V gene, CDR1 is LNHDA and CDR2 is SQIVND (reference sequence). CDR3 bases: TGTGCCGGTAGTATACTACGGGATCACACCGGGGAGCTGTTTTTT. Its protein product is CAGSILRDHTGELFF. Full variable domain (missing parts from reference TRBV19 and TRBJ2-2): DGGITQSPKYLFRKEGQNVTLSCEQNLNHDAMYWYRQDPGQGLRLIYYSQIVNDFQKGDIAEGYSVSREKKESFPLTVTSAQKNPTAFYLCAGSILRDHTGELFFGEGSRLTVL.